These 8 T cell receptor beta chains were sequenced from one sample in a study of identical twins. TCRdb passed the 5' RACE reads through MiXCR, listing each CDR3 protein once. The table includes around 490,000 distinct CDR3 sequences, around 15% detected once. The same sample was also studied in work on yellow fever vaccine responses in identical twins.

The sample taken for sequencing was CD4+ T cells sorted from blood. These receptors all stem from a woman aged 18-29 years in good health.

This clonotype has a count of ten or more. The chain couples TRBV28 to TRBJ2-3, with 7 positions matching TRBD1. Losses at the gene ends were 7 bases for V and 2 bases for J; bases not matched to a gene: 6. The CDR3 runs to 14 residues. Germline CDR1 is MDHEN and CDR2 is SYDVKM. CDR3 coding DNA: TGTGCCAGCACCGACAGGGTAGACACAGATACGCAGTATTTT. Amino acids: CASTDRVDTDTQYF.

The rearrangement links TRBV27 to TRBJ2-1, with 8 bases lining up with TRBD2. Germline V lookup: CDR1 MNHEY, CDR2 SMNVEV (reference sequence). V shed 6 bases and J 5 bases; nucleotides not matched to a gene: 9. CDR3 size: 15 residues. The chain's CDR3 is CASSRGLAVNNEQFF. The CDR3 DNA sequence: TGTGCCAGCAGCCGCGGACTAGCAGTTAACAATGAGCAGTTCTTC.

The V gene is TRBV29-1, the J gene TRBJ2-7; TRBD1 might be the D (5 bases). The CDR3 covers 14 residues. Between the trimmed V and J ends, which lost 3 bases and 2 bases, there was a span of 14 bases. The germline V gene encodes CDR1 SQVTM and CDR2 ANQGSEA. This chain's CDR3 is CSVEGPLPTYEQYF. In DNA form, the CDR3 reads TGCAGCGTTGAGGGGCCACTGCCCACCTACGAGCAGTACTTC.

This clonotype was seen more than once but under ten times. This chain connects TRBV9 to TRBJ2-1; the D is unclear. The CDR3 spans 14 residues. CDR1 SGDLS and CDR2 YYNGEE come from the germline V gene. Between the trimmed V and J ends, which lost 3 bases and 9 bases, there was a span of 16 bases. The CDR3 DNA follows: TGTGCCAGCAGCGCCGAGGTCCTCCCCACTGAGCAGTTCTTC. It codes for CASSAEVLPTEQFF.

The chain uses TRBV27 and TRBJ2-5, with 10 bases identical to TRBD2. The CDR3 runs to 16 residues. V shed 2 bases and J 2 bases; nucleotides not matched to a gene: 5. From germline, CDR1 is MNHEY and CDR2 SMNVEV (reference sequence). The CDR3 DNA follows: TGTGCCAGCAGTTTAATCAGCGGGGGGGGTCAAGAGACCCAGTACTTC. It codes for CASSLISGGGQETQYF.

The rearrangement joins TRBV7-9 to TRBJ2-1; D not resolved. Trimming shortened V by 5 bases and J by 6 bases, and 14 bases separated the two germline ends. This CDR3 has 14 residues. In germline, CDR1 is SEHNR, CDR2 FQNEAQ (reference sequence). For the CDR3, the DNA is TGTGCCAGCAGCCGTGTGAACAGACGCAATGAGCAGTTCTTC. It codes for CASSRVNRRNEQFF.

This clonotype was detected a few times. This chain connects TRBV6-4 to TRBJ2-1; TRBD1 agrees at 7 bases. Germline V lookup: CDR1 MRHNA, CDR2 SNTAGT. The CDR3 is made up of 14 amino acids. With V trimmed by 5 bases and J by 7 bases, 8 bases remained unmatched. For the CDR3, the DNA is TGTGCCAGCAGTCCCCGACAGGGAACAAATGAGCAGTTCTTC. This codes for CASSPRQGTNEQFF.

This clonotype has just a few counts. The genes are TRBV14 and TRBJ2-7; D might be TRBD2 (6 bases). CDR3 length: 14 residues. Germline CDR1 and CDR2: SGHDN and FVKESK. V dropped 6 bases and J dropped 7 bases, with 19 bases sitting between them. The chain's CDR3 is CASSGGKRGREQYV. Here the CDR3 DNA reads TGTGCCAGCAGTGGGGGGAAACGGGGGAGGGAGCAGTACGTC.